The rows below give T cell receptor beta chains drawn from one sample of a study of blood T cell repertoires in COVID-19. Sequenced by immunoSEQ multiplex PCR; TCRdb stores in-frame clones only, minus some. Of a few hundred thousand clones listed, 87% are singletons. What was sequenced was PBMCs or T cells enriched from blood (not recorded which). These receptor sequences come from a man aged 40-55 years in a cohort exposed to, infected with or recovered from COVID-19 (not recorded which). CDR3s include the opening cysteine and the closing phenylalanine or tryptophan. A D gene is named only where the DNA matches it firmly. Size is omitted from some rows. Given values are once, few, many or a class for expanded clones.

J: TRBJ1-5
size: -
V: TRBV30
D: -
CDR3: CAWSGEGVQPQHF
DNA: TGTGCCTGGAGTGGGGAGGGGGTTCAGCCCCAGCATTTT

J: TRBJ2-2
size: -
V: TRBV10-3
D: -
CDR3: CAINGDTGELFF
DNA: TGTGCCATCAACGGGGATACCGGGGAGCTGTTTTTT

J: TRBJ2-3
size: -
V: TRBV2
D: TRBD1
CDR3: CASRGGQGATDTQYF
DNA: TGTGCCAGCAGGGGGGGACAGGGTGCCACAGATACGCAGTATTTT

J: TRBJ1-2
size: once
V: TRBV19
D: -
CDR3: CASSMAPGTFYGYTF
DNA: TGTGCCAGTAGTATGGCCCCGGGAACTTTTTATGGCTACACCTTC

J: TRBJ2-7
size: -
V: TRBV5-4
D: TRBD2
CDR3: CASSLEVGLAGAGNEQYF
DNA: TGTGCCAGCAGCTTGGAGGTTGGGCTAGCGGGAGCTGGGAACGAGCAGTACTTC

J: TRBJ2-7
size: -
V: TRBV27
D: -
CDR3: CASSFGMRQYF
DNA: TGTGCCAGCAGTTTCGGTATGCGGCAGTACTTC

J: TRBJ1-4
size: -
V: TRBV19
D: -
CDR3: CASSASPGVINEKLFF
DNA: TGTGCCAGTAGTGCGAGCCCAGGGGTCATAAATGAAAAACTGTTTTTT

J: TRBJ1-3
size: once
V: TRBV28
D: -
CDR3: CASSSPGGRDGNTIYF
DNA: TGTGCCAGCAGTTCCCCCGGGGGGAGGGACGGAAACACCATATATTTT

J: TRBJ1-2
size: once
V: TRBV28
D: TRBD1
CDR3: CASSLYTGTGLSGYTF
DNA: TGTGCCAGCAGTTTATACACCGGGACAGGGCTATCTGGCTACACCTTC

J: TRBJ1-1
size: -
V: TRBV6-5
D: -
CDR3: CASSYPGQNQAFF
DNA: TGTGCCAGCAGTTACCCCGGACAGAACCAAGCTTTCTTT

J: TRBJ2-3
size: -
V: TRBV5-4
D: TRBD2
CDR3: CASSRRTSGGDTQYF
DNA: TGTGCCAGCAGCCGAAGGACTAGTGGCGGAGATACGCAGTATTTT

J: TRBJ2-5
size: once
V: TRBV12-5
D: -
CDR3: CASGLVGRTEETQYF
DNA: TGTGCTAGTGGTTTGGTCGGTCGGACAGAAGAGACCCAGTACTTC

J: TRBJ2-3
size: -
V: TRBV19
D: -
CDR3: CASRYDSGDTDTQYF
DNA: TGTGCCAGTAGGTACGATAGCGGAGACACAGATACGCAGTATTTT

J: TRBJ1-5
size: few
V: TRBV30
D: -
CDR3: CAWADTYNQPQHF
DNA: TGTGCCTGGGCCGACACCTACAATCAGCCCCAGCATTTT

J: TRBJ1-4
size: -
V: TRBV27
D: -
CDR3: CASSWRDPSREKLFF
DNA: TGTGCCAGCAGTTGGAGGGACCCGAGCCGTGAAAAACTGTTTTTT

J: TRBJ2-2
size: once
V: TRBV6-5
D: -
CDR3: CASSQGSTGELFF
DNA: TGTGCCAGCTCTCAGGGTAGCACCGGGGAGCTGTTTTTT

J: TRBJ2-4
size: -
V: TRBV4-2
D: TRBD2
CDR3: CASSQKRTSGNIQYF
DNA: TGTGCCAGCAGCCAAAAAAGGACTAGCGGAAACATTCAGTACTTC

J: TRBJ1-1
size: -
V: TRBV5-1
D: TRBD1
CDR3: CASSLGTGSLIAFF
DNA: TGCGCCAGCAGCTTAGGGACAGGCTCCTTGATTGCTTTCTTT

J: TRBJ2-6
size: -
V: TRBV6-5
D: -
CDR3: CASSYSFRAGANVLTF
DNA: TGTGCCAGCAGTTACTCTTTCAGGGCTGGGGCCAACGTCCTGACTTTC

J: TRBJ1-1
size: -
V: TRBV5-1
D: -
CDR3: CASSQGQNTEAFF
DNA: TGCGCCAGCAGCCAGGGACAGAACACTGAAGCTTTCTTT

J: TRBJ2-5
size: once
V: TRBV6-5
D: TRBD2
CDR3: CASRKILADQETQYF
DNA: TGTGCCAGCAGAAAGATTCTAGCGGACCAAGAGACCCAGTACTTC

J: TRBJ2-1
size: few
V: TRBV6-5
D: TRBD1
CDR3: CASSYTGARGNEQFF
DNA: TGTGCCAGCAGTTACACAGGGGCGAGAGGCAATGAGCAGTTCTTC

J: TRBJ1-6
size: -
V: TRBV19
D: -
CDR3: CASRPNDSRNSPLHF
DNA: TGTGCCAGTAGACCGAATGACAGCCGCAATTCACCCCTCCACTTT